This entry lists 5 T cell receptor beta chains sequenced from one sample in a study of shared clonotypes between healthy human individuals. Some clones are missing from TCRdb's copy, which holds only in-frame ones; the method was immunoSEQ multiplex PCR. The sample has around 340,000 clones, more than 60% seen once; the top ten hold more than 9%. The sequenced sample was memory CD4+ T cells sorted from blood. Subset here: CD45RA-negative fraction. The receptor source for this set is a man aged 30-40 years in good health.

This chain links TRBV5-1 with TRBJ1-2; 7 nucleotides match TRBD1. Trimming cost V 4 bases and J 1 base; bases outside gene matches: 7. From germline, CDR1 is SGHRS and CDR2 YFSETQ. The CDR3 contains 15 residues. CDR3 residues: CASSMMTGSNYGYTF. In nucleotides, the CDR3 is TGCGCCAGCAGCATGATGACAGGGAGTAACTATGGCTACACCTTC.

The chain's CDR3 is CASSAAGSSYNEQFF. Here the CDR3 DNA reads TGTGCCAGCAGCGCGGCCGGTAGCTCCTACAATGAGCAGTTCTTC. This chain uses TRBV7-8 with TRBJ2-1; D ambiguous. Germline-derived CDR1 and CDR2 are SGHVS and FQNEAQ. This CDR3 contains 15 residues. V was pared by 5 bases and J by 0 bases, with 11 bases between.

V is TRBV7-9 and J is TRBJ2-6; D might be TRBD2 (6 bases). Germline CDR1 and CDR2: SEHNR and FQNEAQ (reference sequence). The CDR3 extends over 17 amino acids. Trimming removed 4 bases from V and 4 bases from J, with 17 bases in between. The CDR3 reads CASSSGTLALGANVLTF. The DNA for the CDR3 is TGTGCCAGCAGCTCGGGGACTCTTGCTCTGGGGGCCAACGTCCTGACTTTC.

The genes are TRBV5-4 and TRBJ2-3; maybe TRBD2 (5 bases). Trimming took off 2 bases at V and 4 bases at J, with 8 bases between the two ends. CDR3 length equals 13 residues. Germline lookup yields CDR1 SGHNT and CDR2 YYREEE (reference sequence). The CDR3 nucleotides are TGTGCCAGCAGCTTCCGGGGTTCAGATACGCAGTATTTT. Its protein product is CASSFRGSDTQYF. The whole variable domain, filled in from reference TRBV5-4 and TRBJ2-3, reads ETGVTQSPTHLIKTRGQQVTLRCSSQSGHNTVSWYQQALGQGPQFIFQYYREEENGRGNFPPRFSGLQFPNYSSELNVNALELDDSALYLCASSFRGSDTQYFGPGTRLTVL.

The CDR3 sequence: CATSRDRTGGNEKLFF. For the CDR3, the DNA is TGTGCCACCAGCAGAGATCGAACAGGGGGGAATGAAAAACTGTTTTTT. The chain uses TRBV15 and TRBJ1-4; TRBD1 agrees at 8 bases. The CDR3 covers 16 residues. With 0 bases clipped from V and 5 bases from J, the junction kept 5 bases outside the gene matches. Germline CDR1 LNHNV, CDR2 YYDKDF (reference sequence). Together with reference TRBV15 and TRBJ1-4, the CDR3 gives the full variable domain: DAMVIQNPRYQVTQFGKPVTLSCSQTLNHNVMYWYQQKSSQAPKLLFHYYDKDFNNEADTPDNFQSRRPNTSFCFLDIRSPGLGDTAMYLCATSRDRTGGNEKLFFGSGTQLSVL.